These T cell receptor beta chains were read from a single sample in a study of cytomegalovirus exposure and HLA in healthy donors. The data were produced by immunoSEQ multiplex PCR, yet TCRdb's version contains in-frame clones alone and is incomplete. The sample holds 150,000 to 200,000 clones, 80% to 85% seen once. Material: PBMCs. These receptors all stem from a woman aged 18-30 years in good health and CMV-seropositive. Each CDR3 is given with its conserved first and last residue. Only part of the rows carry a size: once, few, many, or a class if the clone is expanded.

J gene | V gene | clone size | CDR3 protein
TRBJ2-5 | TRBV19 | few | CASIGERGRETQYF
TRBJ2-5 | TRBV7-3 | - | CASSLVQQETQYF
TRBJ2-3 | TRBV5-6 | - | CASSWRTADTQYF
TRBJ1-5 | TRBV28 | - | CASTDRESNQPQHF
TRBJ2-3 | TRBV2 | - | CASSDIDTQYF
TRBJ1-6 | TRBV5-1 | few | CASRSGNSPLHF
TRBJ1-3 | TRBV28 | - | CASSEPRTGVGNTIYF
TRBJ1-1 | TRBV18 | few | CASSPGTLNTEAFF
TRBJ1-6 | TRBV27 | - | CASSFHRDHLGALHF
TRBJ1-2 | TRBV6-5 | - | CASSYSGQGIYGYTF
TRBJ1-2 | TRBV7-3 | - | CASSPTGVGGYTF
TRBJ1-2 | TRBV6-5 | once | CASSQGQGDGYTF
TRBJ2-5 | TRBV10-2 | - | CASSEDRGIVETQYF
TRBJ1-1 | TRBV9 | - | CASSKGGMNTEAFF
TRBJ2-1 | TRBV2 | - | CASSPGHRTGNEQFF
TRBJ2-1 | TRBV2 | - | CASGTSVYNEQFF
TRBJ2-3 | TRBV7-6 | - | CASSLDITDTQYF
TRBJ2-3 | TRBV4-2 | few | CASSQGASTDTQYF
TRBJ1-3 | TRBV15 | - | CATSREGQISGNTIYF
TRBJ1-3 | TRBV5-6 | once | CASSLAGSSGNTIYF
TRBJ1-2 | TRBV7-6 | - | CASSIQGAVYGYTF
TRBJ2-6 | TRBV2 | few | CASGGTGGASGANVLTF
TRBJ2-7 | TRBV29-1 | - | CSVEEGRGSSEQYF
TRBJ2-3 | TRBV4-1 | few | CASSLGGGSRIDTQYF
TRBJ2-2 | TRBV7-2 | - | CASSLPRQVNTGELFF
TRBJ2-2 | TRBV12-5 | - | CASGLGHGTAVSGELFF
TRBJ1-2 | TRBV4-1 | few | CASSQPGQGNGYTF
TRBJ1-1 | TRBV6-1 | - | CASSERGLHTEAFF
TRBJ1-1 | TRBV4-2 | - | CASSHPQNTEAFF
TRBJ2-1 | TRBV9 | few | CASSARGDNEQFF
TRBJ1-5 | TRBV10-3 | - | CAISEGSDQPQHF
TRBJ1-1 | TRBV5-1 | - | CASSLRAAWGDTEAFF
TRBJ1-2 | TRBV10-2 | few | CASGGQGTTSSYTF
TRBJ2-7 | TRBV2 | - | CASSVRTGFSEQYF
TRBJ2-3 | TRBV11-3 | few | CASSFTGASTDTQYF
TRBJ1-2 | TRBV4-2 | - | CASSASGGGASGYTF
TRBJ2-1 | TRBV6-4 | - | CASSDGHGGDEQFF
TRBJ1-5 | TRBV19 | - | CASRETGGSNQPQHF
TRBJ2-7 | TRBV19 | - | CASSAGLAYEQYF
TRBJ2-2 | TRBV4-1 | - | CASSHTRSGTGELFF
TRBJ2-1 | TRBV6-5 | - | CASSKVEVLGDEQFF
TRBJ2-7 | TRBV6-6 | - | CASTYGQGYEQYF
TRBJ1-6 | TRBV4-3 | - | CASSPKQGAYNSPLHF
TRBJ2-2 | TRBV11-3 | large | CASSSYRENTGELFF
TRBJ2-7 | TRBV7-2 | - | CASSSAPDGTPFYEQYF
TRBJ2-2 | TRBV5-4 | - | CASSSPDRDTGELFF
TRBJ2-3 | TRBV19 | - | CATTLVGSDTQYF
TRBJ2-1 | TRBV10-1 | - | CASSEMGTKNEQFF